This paragraph covers one T cell receptor beta chain sequence. This entry is derived from a study of cytomegalovirus exposure and HLA in healthy donors. CDR1 is LGHNA, CDR2 YSLEER, per germline. V was shortened by 3 bases and J by 4 bases, with 14 bases between the two germline ends. There are 15 residues in the CDR3. 13 Jbeta primers and 60 Vbeta primers were used for the PCR. Using immunoSEQ multiplex PCR, the repertoire was profiled, and TCRdb retains in-frame clones only, with some absent. The specimen's table records 87,000 or so clones. V is TRBV4-3 and J is TRBJ2-3; possibly TRBD2 for D (6 bases). The source of this sequence is a man aged 45-60 years in good health and CMV-seropositive. Sequencing input: PBMCs. The CDR3 nucleotides are TGCGCCAGCAGCCACGCTAGCGCTGTTGCAGATACGCAGTATTTT. Its protein is CASSHASAVADTQYF.